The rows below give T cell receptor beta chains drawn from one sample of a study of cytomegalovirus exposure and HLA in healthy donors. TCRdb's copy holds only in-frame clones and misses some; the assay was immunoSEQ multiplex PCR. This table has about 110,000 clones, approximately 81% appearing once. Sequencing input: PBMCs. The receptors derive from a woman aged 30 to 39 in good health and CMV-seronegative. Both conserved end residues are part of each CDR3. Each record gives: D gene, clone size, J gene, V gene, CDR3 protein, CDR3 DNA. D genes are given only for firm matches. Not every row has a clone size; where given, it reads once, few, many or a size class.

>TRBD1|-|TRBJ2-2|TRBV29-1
CSVGKGQATGELFF
TGCAGCGTTGGAAAGGGACAGGCGACCGGGGAGCTGTTTTTT
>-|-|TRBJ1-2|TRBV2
CASSILGNYGYTF
TGTGCCAGCTCCATACTAGGGAACTATGGCTACACCTTC
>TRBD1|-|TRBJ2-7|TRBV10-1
CASSSRDRAHEQYF
TGCGCCAGCAGTAGCCGGGACAGGGCCCACGAGCAGTACTTC
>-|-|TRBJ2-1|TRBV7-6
CASSPTPGYDNEQFF
TGTGCCAGCAGCCCAACCCCAGGGTACGACAATGAGCAGTTCTTC
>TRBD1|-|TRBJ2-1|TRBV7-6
CASSLGQGNEQFF
TGTGCCAGCAGCTTAGGACAGGGCAATGAGCAGTTCTTC
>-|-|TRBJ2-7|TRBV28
CASSFSGGSYEQYF
TGTGCCAGCAGTTTCTCTGGGGGGTCCTACGAGCAGTACTTC
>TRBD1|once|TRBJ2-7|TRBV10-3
CANQDRVKGEQYF
TGTGCCAACCAAGACAGGGTAAAAGGGGAGCAGTACTTC
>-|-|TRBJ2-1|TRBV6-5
CASSYSARVSYNEQFF
TGTGCCAGCAGTTACTCAGCGCGGGTCTCCTACAATGAGCAGTTCTTC
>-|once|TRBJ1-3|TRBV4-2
CASSQTSVQSSGNTIYF
TGTGCCAGCAGCCAAACAAGCGTGCAGAGCTCTGGAAACACCATATATTTT
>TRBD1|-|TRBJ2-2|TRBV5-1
CASSPPGQGDTGELFF
TGCGCCAGCAGCCCACCGGGACAGGGGGACACCGGGGAGCTGTTTTTT
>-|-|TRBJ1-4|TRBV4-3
CASSQLGDTKKLFF
TGCGCCAGCAGCCAGCTAGGGGACACGAAAAAACTGTTTTTT
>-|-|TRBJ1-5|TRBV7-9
CASSIGGGDQPQHF
TGTGCCAGCAGCATTGGCGGGGGCGATCAGCCCCAGCATTTT
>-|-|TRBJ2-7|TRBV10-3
CAISVDSSYEQYF
TGTGCCATCAGTGTGGACAGCTCCTACGAGCAGTACTTC
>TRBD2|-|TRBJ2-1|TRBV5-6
CASSSGTRRSYNEQFF
TGTGCCAGCAGCTCCGGGACTAGACGTTCCTACAATGAGCAGTTCTTC
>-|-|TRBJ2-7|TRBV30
CAWSTGDNGEQYF
TGTGCCTGGAGCACGGGGGATAACGGAGAGCAGTACTTC
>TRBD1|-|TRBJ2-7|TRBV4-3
CASSHTGTAAYEQYF
TGCGCCAGCAGCCATACCGGGACAGCGGCCTACGAGCAGTACTTC
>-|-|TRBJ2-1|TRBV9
CASSVVQGTYNEQFF
TGTGCCAGCAGCGTAGTGCAGGGTACCTACAATGAGCAGTTCTTC
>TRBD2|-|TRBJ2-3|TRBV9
CASSTPQPAGVGSTDTQYF
TGTGCCAGCAGCACGCCCCAACCAGCGGGAGTCGGTAGCACAGATACGCAGTATTTT
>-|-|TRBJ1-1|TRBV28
CASSLPPVSEAFF
TGTGCCAGCAGTTTACCCCCAGTTTCCGAAGCTTTCTTT
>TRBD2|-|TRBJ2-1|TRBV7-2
CASSLGLAGFNEQFF
TGTGCCAGCAGCTTAGGACTAGCGGGCTTCAATGAGCAGTTCTTC
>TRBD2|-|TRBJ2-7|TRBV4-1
CASSQEISLVASGSSPYEQYF
TGCGCCAGCAGCCAAGAAATCTCCTTGGTGGCTAGCGGGAGTTCGCCCTACGAGCAGTACTTC
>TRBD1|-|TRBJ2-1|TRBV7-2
CASSSTGGPFNEQFF
TGTGCCAGCAGCTCGACAGGGGGCCCTTTCAATGAGCAGTTCTTC
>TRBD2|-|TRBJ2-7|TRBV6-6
CASSYGSSGRSYEQYF
TGTGCCAGCAGTTACGGGTCTAGCGGGAGGTCATACGAGCAGTACTTC
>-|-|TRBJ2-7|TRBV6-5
CASGRRDSSYEQYF
TGTGCCAGCGGGCGGAGGGATAGCTCCTACGAGCAGTACTTC
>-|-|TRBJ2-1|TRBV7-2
CASSLSTTGNEQFF
TGTGCCAGCAGCTTATCGACGACTGGGAATGAGCAGTTCTTC
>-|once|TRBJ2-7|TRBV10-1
CASPPGRGSYEQYF
TGCGCCAGCCCTCCCGGACGGGGAAGCTACGAGCAGTACTTC
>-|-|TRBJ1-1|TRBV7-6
CASSLAPGAEAFF
TGTGCCAGCAGCTTAGCGCCAGGGGCTGAAGCTTTCTTT
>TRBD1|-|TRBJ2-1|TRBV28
CASSQQGAKQFF
TGTGCCAGCAGTCAACAGGGGGCGAAGCAGTTCTTC
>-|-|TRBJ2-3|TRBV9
CASSAGSTDTQYF
TGTGCCAGCAGCGCCGGTAGCACAGATACGCAGTATTTT
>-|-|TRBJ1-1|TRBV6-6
CASSYSGQTEAFF
TGTGCCAGCAGTTACTCGGGGCAGACTGAAGCTTTCTTT
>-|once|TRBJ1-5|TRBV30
CAWRPSGRGSNQPQHF
TGTGCCTGGCGACCATCTGGCAGGGGAAGCAATCAGCCCCAGCATTTT
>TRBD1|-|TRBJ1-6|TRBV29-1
CSVLDRGYNSPLHF
TGCAGCGTTCTTGACAGGGGCTATAATTCACCCCTCCACTTT
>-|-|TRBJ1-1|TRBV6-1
CASSAPSAGNTEAFF
TGTGCCAGCAGTGCCCCCTCGGCAGGGAACACTGAAGCTTTCTTT
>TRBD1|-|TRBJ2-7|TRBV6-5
CASSSGQYEQYF
TGTGCCAGCAGTTCGGGACAGTACGAGCAGTACTTC
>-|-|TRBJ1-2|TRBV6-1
CASSEYGGIAPAGYTF
TGTGCCAGCAGTGAATATGGAGGAATTGCCCCTGCGGGCTACACCTTC
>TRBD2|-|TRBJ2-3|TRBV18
CASSPLIAGGPGTQYF
TGTGCCAGCTCACCGTTAATAGCGGGAGGGCCGGGCACGCAGTATTTT
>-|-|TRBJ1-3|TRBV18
CASSPLTGNSGNTIYF
TGTGCCAGCTCACCCCTTACAGGGAACTCTGGAAACACCATATATTTT
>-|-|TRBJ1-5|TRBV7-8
CASSRDEEGQPQHF
TGTGCCAGCAGCCGGGACGAGGAGGGACAGCCCCAGCATTTT
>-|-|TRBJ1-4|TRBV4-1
CASSQPSGNKLFF
TGCGCCAGCAGCCAACCTTCGGGAAATAAACTGTTTTTT
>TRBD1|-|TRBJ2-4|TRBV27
CASSLNRGDIQYF
TGTGCCAGCAGTTTAAACAGGGGGGACATTCAGTACTTC
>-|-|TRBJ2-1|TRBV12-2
CASRLGGGSYNEQFF
TGTGCAAGTCGCTTAGGGGGGGGATCCTACAATGAGCAGTTCTTC
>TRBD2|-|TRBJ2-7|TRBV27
CASPSAPGLVHEQYF
TGTGCCAGCCCCTCCGCGCCGGGACTAGTTCACGAGCAGTACTTC
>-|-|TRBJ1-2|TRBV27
CASRTLRGISNGYTF
TGTGCCAGCAGGACACTAAGGGGTATTTCGAATGGCTACACCTTC
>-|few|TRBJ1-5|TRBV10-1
CASSDGLNQPQHF
TGCGCCAGCAGTGACGGACTCAATCAGCCCCAGCATTTT
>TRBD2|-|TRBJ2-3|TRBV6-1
CASRLAGGVDTQYF
TGTGCCAGCAGACTAGCGGGAGGGGTAGATACGCAGTATTTT
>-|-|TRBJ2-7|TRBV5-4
CASSPRPGHGEQYF
TGTGCCAGCAGTCCCCGGCCGGGACACGGCGAGCAGTACTTC
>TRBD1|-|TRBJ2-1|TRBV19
CASSITGTGGAQFF
TGTGCCAGTAGTATTACAGGGACAGGGGGAGCGCAGTTCTTC
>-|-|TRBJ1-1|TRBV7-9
CASRYLSQARNTEAFF
TGTGCCAGCAGATACCTATCACAGGCCCGGAACACTGAAGCTTTCTTT
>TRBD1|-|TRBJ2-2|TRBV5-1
CASSLVAGTDANTGELFF
TGCGCCAGCAGCTTGGTGGCCGGGACAGACGCGAACACCGGGGAGCTGTTTTTT
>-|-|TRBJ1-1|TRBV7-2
CASSLRRGTEAFF
TGTGCCAGCAGCCTGAGGCGGGGAACTGAAGCTTTCTTT
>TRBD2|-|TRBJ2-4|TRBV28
CASKGREVRNIQYF
TGTGCCAGCAAAGGGCGGGAGGTGAGAAACATTCAGTACTTC
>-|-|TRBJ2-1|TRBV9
CASSVAGNNEQFF
TGTGCCAGCAGCGTGGCAGGTAACAATGAGCAGTTCTTC
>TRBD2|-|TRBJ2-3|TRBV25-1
CASSDAGGSTDTQYF
TGTGCCAGCAGTGACGCGGGAGGTAGTACAGATACGCAGTATTTT
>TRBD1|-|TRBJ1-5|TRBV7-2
CASSLGGGKGQPQHF
TGTGCCAGCAGCTTAGGAGGGGGCAAGGGCCAGCCCCAGCATTTT
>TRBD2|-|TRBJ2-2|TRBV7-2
CASSLQRGGTGELFF
TGTGCCAGCAGCTTACAGCGGGGTGGGACCGGGGAGCTGTTTTTT
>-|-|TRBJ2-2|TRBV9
CASSVDLRERGVGELFF
TGTGCCAGCAGCGTAGATCTGAGGGAGAGAGGTGTCGGGGAGCTGTTTTTT
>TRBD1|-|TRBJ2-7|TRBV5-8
CASSQTLGQGHYYEQYF
TGTGCCAGCAGCCAAACCCTGGGACAGGGGCACTACTACGAGCAGTACTTC
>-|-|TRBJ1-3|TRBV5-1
CASSPPAGASGNTIYF
TGCGCCAGCAGCCCTCCCGCGGGGGCTTCGGGAAACACCATATATTTT